A single sample is the source of the 28 T cell receptor beta chains below, sequenced in a study of CD8+ T cells in alopecia areata. RNA extraction and reverse transcription yielded cDNA as sequencing template. The repertoire was sequenced with immunoSEQ multiplex PCR; TCRdb's copy has only in-frame clones and lacks some. The sample holds a few hundred thousand clones, more than 30% seen once. Treatment indicated: oral pan-JAK inhibitor, 5-10 mg twice daily. Source: CD4+ T cells sorted from blood, taken around week 31, from a patient treated with tofacitinib. All receptors derive from a human donor with alopecia areata.

This clone was seen a handful of times. The chain carries TRBV5-8 and TRBJ1-2, with a tentative D call TRBD1 (6 bases). The V end lost 8 bases, the J end lost 3 bases, and 11 bases lay between the germline ends. This CDR3 has 12 residues. The V gene's germline CDR1 is SGHTS and CDR2 YDEGEE. The CDR3 region is CARPGVYYGYTF. In DNA, the CDR3 is TGTGCCAGACCAGGGGTTTACTATGGCTACACCTTC.

V is TRBV6-5 and J is TRBJ1-2; D is possibly TRBD1 (5 bases). This CDR3 contains 11 residues. Germline loops: CDR1 MNHEY, CDR2 SVGAGI. CDR3 DNA: TGTGTCTGCCAGGGAAACTATGGCTACACCTTC. This sequence encodes CVCQGNYGYTF.

The table lists this clone with a few counts. The rearrangement joins TRBV27 to TRBJ2-7, with TRBD1 as a possible D gene (7 bases). Germline V gene sequence: CDR1 MNHEY, CDR2 SMNVEV (reference sequence). The CDR3 runs 13 residues. The V end was cut by 0 bases, the J end by 5 bases, with 8 bases between. The CDR3 here is CASSLSRGDEQYF. The CDR3 bases are TGTGCCAGCAGTTTATCCAGGGGGGACGAGCAGTACTTC.

The V and J genes are TRBV18 and TRBJ1-5; 11 positions agree with TRBD1. There are 15 residues in the CDR3. V shed 6 bases, J shed 7 bases, and the junction held 8 bases outside the gene matches. Germline values: CDR1 KGHSH, CDR2 LQKENI. The CDR3 region has the DNA TGTGCCAGCTCGCGGACAGGGGGCAGTGGCCAGCCCCAGCATTTT. This sequence encodes CASSRTGGSGQPQHF.

This clone is medium-sized. The chain joins TRBV19 to TRBJ2-1; TRBD1 agrees at 8 bases. V was clipped by 6 bases and J by 4 bases; unmatched bases: 8. CDR1 LNHDA and CDR2 SQIVND come from the germline V gene (reference sequence). The CDR3 runs to 15 residues. This chain's CDR3 is CASSRGQAPYNEQFF. The CDR3 bases are TGTGCCAGTAGCCGGGGACAGGCCCCTTACAATGAGCAGTTCTTC.

The genes are TRBV7-6 and TRBJ2-5; TRBD2 matches at 9 bases. The V gene's germline CDR1 is SGHVS and CDR2 FNYEAQ. V dropped 2 bases and J dropped 3; count of bases not matched to a gene: 4. The CDR3 sequence is 15 residues long. The CDR3 is CASSLTGTSKETQYF. The CDR3 bases are TGTGCCAGCAGCTTAACCGGGACTAGCAAAGAGACCCAGTACTTC.

This clone was recorded at least ten times. The V call is TRBV5-6, the J call TRBJ2-1, with 8 bases matching TRBD2. V was pared by 2 bases and J by 7 bases, with 11 bases of the junction left unmatched. The germline V gene has CDR1 SGHDT and CDR2 YYEEEE. This CDR3 has 16 residues. The CDR3 loop reads CASSFSTSGVGNEQFF. For the CDR3, the DNA is TGTGCCAGCAGCTTCAGTACTAGCGGAGTGGGGAATGAGCAGTTCTTC.

This chain joins TRBV7-9 and TRBJ1-1; D is unresolved. Trimming shortened V by 5 bases and J by 0 bases, and 10 bases separated the two germline ends. Germline V gene sequence: CDR1 SEHNR, CDR2 FQNEAQ (reference sequence). There are 14 residues in the CDR3. DNA of the CDR3: TGTGCCAGCAGCCCACCAATGTTGAACACTGAAGCTTTCTTT. Its translation is CASSPPMLNTEAFF.

The chain links TRBV6-1 to TRBJ1-6; D gene uncertain. The germline V and J ends were trimmed by 6 bases and 9 bases, with 15 bases remaining between them. The CDR3 sequence is 14 residues long. CDR1 is MNHNS and CDR2 is SASEGT in the germline V gene. The CDR3 here is CASRPDLGRSPLHF. CDR3 DNA: TGTGCCAGCAGACCGGACCTCGGACGTTCACCCCTCCACTTT.

The chain recombines TRBV5-1 with TRBJ2-5, with D maybe TRBD1 (6 bases). Germline values: CDR1 SGHRS, CDR2 YFSETQ. V dropped 4 bases and J dropped 5 bases, with 15 bases sitting between them. The CDR3 totals 14 residues. As DNA, the CDR3 is TGCGCCAGCAGCCCTTTGGGGGCTAAGGAGACCCAGTACTTC. It specifies CASSPLGAKETQYF.

The chain recombines TRBV6-5 with TRBJ1-4; D gene ambiguous. Germline V gene sequence: CDR1 MNHEY, CDR2 SVGAGI. This CDR3 is 16 amino acids long. Trimming took off 0 bases at V and 2 bases at J, with 10 bases between the two ends. CDR3 protein: CASSYSGRMTNEKLFF. CDR3 in DNA: TGTGCCAGCAGTTACTCGGGCAGGATGACTAATGAAAAACTGTTTTTT.

This clone was seen a few times. The CDR3 here is CASSRDRDTQYF. The CDR3 nucleotides read TGTGCCAGCAGCCGGGACAGAGATACGCAGTATTTT. The chain has TRBV4-2 and TRBJ2-3; TRBD1 matches 7 bases. With 4 bases clipped from V and 5 bases from J, the junction kept 0 bases outside the gene matches. Germline assignment: CDR1 LGHNA and CDR2 YNFKEQ. CDR3 length: 12 amino acids.

The gene calls are TRBV29-1 and TRBJ2-7; D unresolved. The germline V gene encodes CDR1 SQVTM and CDR2 ANQGSEA. With 4 bases removed from V and 3 bases from J, the gap between germline ends came to 16 bases. CDR3 length: 14 residues. The CDR3 DNA reads TGCAGCGTTGTTTTCGGTTCGGTTCTCTACGAGCAGTACTTC. Protein sequence: CSVVFGSVLYEQYF.

This chain joins TRBV4-1 and TRBJ2-1, with 13 bases identical to TRBD2. Germline V lookup: CDR1 MGHRA, CDR2 YSYEKL. Losses at the gene ends were 1 base for V and 1 base for J; bases not matched to a gene: 7. This CDR3 contains 19 residues. Here the CDR3 reads CASSQALLTSGRSYNEQFF. In nucleotides, the CDR3 is TGCGCCAGCAGCCAAGCTTTATTGACTAGCGGGAGGTCCTACAATGAGCAGTTCTTC.

The V and J genes are TRBV10-3 and TRBJ1-1; D unclear. CDR1 ENHRY and CDR2 SYGVKD come from the germline V gene. This CDR3 contains 16 residues. Trimming stripped 4 bases from V and 2 bases from J, with 17 bases between. In DNA, the CDR3 is TGTGCCATCAGTGCCCTGGACCCCATGCTAAACACTGAAGCTTTCTTT. Protein sequence: CAISALDPMLNTEAFF.

The chain couples TRBV7-8 to TRBJ2-4, with a tentative D call TRBD1 (5 bases). The CDR3 runs 16 residues. V lost 3 bases and J lost 0, with 12 bases in between. Germline assignment: CDR1 SGHVS and CDR2 FQNEAQ. DNA for the CDR3: TGTGCCAGCAGCTTTTCCAGGGTCCTAGCCAAAAACATTCAGTACTTC. It yields the protein CASSFSRVLAKNIQYF.

This clone has just a few counts. This chain uses TRBV13 with TRBJ2-7, with D unclear. CDR1 PRHDT and CDR2 FYEKMQ come from the germline V gene (reference sequence). The CDR3 covers 13 residues. Trimming shortened V by 0 bases and J by 6 bases, and 9 bases separated the two germline ends. CDR3 protein: CASSLGGEGEQYF. The CDR3 coding sequence is TGTGCCAGCAGCTTAGGGGGTGAAGGCGAGCAGTACTTC.

The J gene is TRBJ1-6, the V gene TRBV27, with D possibly being TRBD1 (6 bases). CDR3 size: 13 residues. CDR1 and CDR2 (germline): MNHEY, SMNVEV (reference sequence). Trimming took 10 bases from V and 9 from J, leaving 16 bases between them. The DNA of the CDR3 is TGTGCCACCAGGGGCCTACGGGTTTCACCCCTCCACTTT. Translation: CATRGLRVSPLHF.

The chain carries TRBV7-2 and TRBJ2-7; TRBD1 or TRBD2 may be the D gene (5 bases each). The germline V gene encodes CDR1 SGHTA and CDR2 FQGNSA. V was pared by 4 bases and J by 3 bases, with 16 bases between. This CDR3 region has 15 residues. CDR3 residues: CASSSSREGFYEQYF. CDR3 DNA sequence: TGTGCCAGCAGCTCTTCCCGAGAGGGGTTCTACGAGCAGTACTTC.

The chain is built from TRBV2 and TRBJ2-6; no clear D gene. Germline values: CDR1 SNHLY, CDR2 FYNNEI. Deletions cut 4 bases from V and 0 bases from J, with 4 bases between. This CDR3 is 14 amino acids long. The CDR3 bases are TGTGCCAGCAGTGCAAACTCTGGGGCCAACGTCCTGACTTTC. It yields the protein CASSANSGANVLTF.

The chain joins TRBV10-3 to TRBJ1-1; 10 bases line up with TRBD1. The CDR3 consists of 15 residues. CDR1 is ENHRY and CDR2 is SYGVKD in the germline V gene. The V segment lost 6 bases and the J segment 1 base; nucleotides outside the gene matches: 5. In DNA, the CDR3 is TGTGCCATCAGAGGGACAGGGGCAAGGAACACTGAAGCTTTCTTT. Translation gives CAIRGTGARNTEAFF.

This rearrangement joins TRBV9 to TRBJ2-1; D might be TRBD2 (6 bases). The CDR3 is 15 amino acids. The germline V gene has CDR1 SGDLS and CDR2 YYNGEE. V was cut by 1 base and J by 7 bases, with 15 bases left in between. CDR3 protein: CASSVIIGSMNEQFF. As DNA, the CDR3 is TGTGCCAGCAGCGTAATAATCGGGAGCATGAATGAGCAGTTCTTC.

The table lists this clone with a few counts. The genes are TRBV4-1 and TRBJ2-2; 7 nucleotides match TRBD1. J lost 5 bases, V lost 4 bases, and 7 bases had no gene match. The CDR3 is 15 residues long. Germline V gene lookup returns CDR1 MGHRA and CDR2 YSYEKL. DNA of the CDR3: TGCGCCAGCAGCCGCGTATCGACAGGGACCGGGGAGCTGTTTTTT. Amino acids: CASSRVSTGTGELFF.

The CDR3 sequence: CASSLVRHRGFSEAFF. The DNA for the CDR3 is TGCGCCAGCAGCTTGGTTAGGCACAGGGGGTTCTCTGAAGCTTTCTTT. This chain uses TRBV5-1 with TRBJ1-1; 8 bases align to TRBD1. V lost 0 bases and J lost 6; bases outside the gene matches: 10. Germline V gene data show CDR1 as SGHRS and CDR2 as YFSETQ. This CDR3 is 16 amino acids long.

The chain is built from TRBV7-9 and TRBJ1-5, with D unclear. V lost 1 base, J lost 1 base, and 11 bases lay in between. CDR3 length: 16 residues. Per germline, CDR1 SEHNR and CDR2 FQNEAQ (reference sequence). CDR3 in amino acids: CASSLEEGRSNQPQHF. The CDR3 nucleotides are TGTGCCAGCAGCTTAGAGGAGGGAAGGAGCAATCAGCCCCAGCATTTT.

A few counts support this clone. V and J are TRBV5-1 and TRBJ1-1; the D gene is possibly TRBD1 (5 bases). V was cut by 0 bases and J by 6 bases, with 9 bases left in between. Germline CDR1 reads SGHRS; CDR2 reads YFSETQ. CDR3 length: 13 amino acids. The CDR3 nucleotides are TGCGCCAGCAGCTTGGGGGGCAGTCCTGAAGCTTTCTTT. Encoded protein: CASSLGGSPEAFF.

This clone appeared a few times. V is TRBV4-2 and J is TRBJ2-7; TRBD2 aligns across 11 bases. The CDR3 runs to 18 residues. Trimming cost V 4 bases and J 6 bases; bases outside gene matches: 17. From germline, CDR1 is LGHNA and CDR2 YNFKEQ. CDR3 region: CASSLPELAGGTIGEQYF. Written as DNA, the CDR3 is TGTGCCAGCAGCCTACCTGAGCTAGCGGGAGGTACCATTGGCGAGCAGTACTTC.

The chain links TRBV30 to TRBJ1-5; 7 bases agree with TRBD1. The CDR3 runs 13 residues. Losses at the gene ends were 5 bases for V and 0 bases for J; bases not matched to a gene: 1. Germline V lookup: CDR1 GTSNPN, CDR2 SVGIG (reference sequence). The CDR3 DNA sequence: TGTGCCTGGGACAGGGCTAGCAATCAGCCCCAGCATTTT. It translates to CAWDRASNQPQHF.